Below, one TCR beta chain is given with its context. Its antigen is not identified. The data originate from a study of cytomegalovirus exposure and HLA in healthy donors. In the study overall: Of over 300 genotyped donors, about 80% clustered with self-reported Caucasian donors.

It was with 60 Vbeta and 13 Jbeta primers that the PCR ran. Authors' data handling: The authors later counted 65 million to 90 million unique TCR beta chains, 9 million to 14 million of them shared. Method: immunoSEQ multiplex PCR; TCRdb's copy keeps in-frame clones and lacks some. The D gene and trimming were derived from the DNA, and the V and J assignments and clone size from that table. The profile shows about 140,000 clones, around 80% of them singletons. Study observations and caveats: Cytomegalovirus status was reportedly diagnosed by the classifier with high sensitivity and specificity. A later analysis appeared to link common viral pathogens to several of the most significant clusters.

V dropped 4 bases and J dropped 6 bases, with 11 bases sitting between them. The germline gives CDR1 SGHNT, CDR2 YYREEE (reference sequence). The CDR3 runs to 12 residues. This chain uses TRBV5-4 with TRBJ2-7; tentatively, D is TRBD2 (6 bases). The receptor was derived from a man aged 25 to 40 in good health. The specimen was PBMCs. This CDR3 is CASSLGLFEQYF. CDR3 coding DNA: TGTGCCAGCAGCCTGGGACTGTTCGAGCAGTACTTC.